Shown below are 13 T cell receptor beta chains from a single sample sequenced in a study of immune heterogeneity within non-small cell lung tumors. For each sample, template was 600 ng of bulk tumor genomic DNA. Several far-apart biopsies were taken per primary tumor during surgery. Enrolled individuals presented with untreated, newly diagnosed non-small cell lung cancer and received curative surgery. Using 32 V and 13 J primers, multiplex PCR amplified TCR beta CDR3. Via MiXCR, TCRdb re-called the multiplex PCR reads, giving one row per CDR3 protein. The table includes around 20,000 distinct CDR3 sequences, around 27% detected once. The source material was lung tumor tissue. The receptors come from a man between 40 and 49 years old with non-small cell lung cancer.

This clonotype was seen a few times. This sequence joins TRBV3-1 and TRBJ2-3, with D perhaps TRBD2 (6 bases). The V end lost 4 bases, the J end lost 1 base, and 9 bases lay between the germline ends. Germline V gene data show CDR1 as LGHDT and CDR2 as YNNKEL (reference sequence). The CDR3 consists of 14 residues. CDR3 DNA: TGTGCCAGCAGCCTGGGCGGGGGCACAGATACGCAGTATTTT. It specifies CASSLGGGTDTQYF.

This clonotype turned up a few times. The chain has TRBV14 and TRBJ2-2; 7 bases align to TRBD2. Germline CDR1 is SGHDN and CDR2 is FVKESK. The CDR3 spans 15 residues. V dropped 1 base and J dropped 7; count of bases not matched to a gene: 6. CDR3 sequence: CASSQGAGVHGELFF. The CDR3 coding sequence is TGTGCCAGCAGCCAAGGGGCGGGAGTGCACGGGGAGCTGTTTTTT.

This clonotype was detected a few times. This rearrangement joins TRBV6-1 to TRBJ2-7; D may be TRBD2 (6 bases). Germline-derived CDR1 and CDR2 are MNHNS and SASEGT. Trimming left V 5 bases short and J 6 bases short, with 26 bases between. This CDR3 contains 17 residues. Written as DNA, the CDR3 is TGTGCCAGCAGTACCCAAACCGGGAGCCGGTGGAGTTCCGAGCAGTACTTC. Translating gives CASSTQTGSRWSSEQYF.

The chain recombines TRBV11-2 with TRBJ1-4, with 8 bases fitting TRBD1. The CDR3 is 15 amino acids. V shed 4 bases and J 8 bases; nucleotides not matched to a gene: 9. Per germline, CDR1 SGHAT and CDR2 FQNNGV. As DNA, the CDR3 is TGTGCCAGCAGCTCGTTACAGGGGGGACAAGAAAAACTGTTTTTT. Residues: CASSSLQGGQEKLFF.

Only a few counts were recorded for this clonotype. The chain carries TRBV10-1 and TRBJ2-3; 10 bases map to TRBD2. The V gene end was trimmed by 8 bases and the J gene end by 2 bases; junction bases not matched to a gene: 4. Germline CDR1 WNHNN, CDR2 SYGVQD (reference sequence). The CDR3 loop spans 14 amino acids. The chain's CDR3 is CASQREGYTDTQYF. In DNA, the CDR3 is TGCGCCAGCCAGCGGGAGGGATACACAGATACGCAGTATTTT.

The chain uses TRBV6-5 and TRBJ1-1; TRBD1 is a possible D gene (5 bases). Deletions cut 0 bases from V and 8 bases from J, with 16 bases between. Germline CDR1 MNHEY, CDR2 SVGAGI. The CDR3 loop spans 15 amino acids. Here the CDR3 reads CASSYSGGEGREAFF. CDR3 bases: TGTGCCAGCAGTTACTCGGGAGGGGAGGGACGGGAAGCTTTCTTT.

This clonotype ranks as medium-sized. This chain joins TRBV12-3 or TRBV12-4 and TRBJ1-2, with D perhaps matching TRBD1 (6 bases). With 6 bases removed from V and 0 bases from J, the gap between germline ends came to 11 bases. The CDR3 sequence is 14 residues long. CDR3 residues: CASSLQGANYGYTF. In DNA, the CDR3 is TGTGCCAGCAGCTTACAGGGTGCTAACTATGGCTACACCTTC.

About this clonotype: This may be a read error: a much more frequent sequence differs by one nucleotide. The rearrangement uses TRBV20-1 and TRBJ1-6; 7 bases agree with TRBD1. In germline, CDR1 is DFQATT, CDR2 SNEGSKA (reference sequence). This CDR3 is built from 15 residues. CDR3 DNA sequence: TGCAGTGCTCCACACAGGGGATTGCGTAATCCACCCCTCCACTTT. It encodes CSAPHRGLRNPPLHF.

This clonotype has a handful of counts. This chain connects TRBV5-4 to TRBJ1-3; D is undetermined. The CDR3 length is 14 residues. The ends were cut back, 0 bases at V and 0 bases at J, with 4 bases in the middle. The germline CDR1 and CDR2 sequences are SGHNT and YYREEE (reference sequence). The CDR3 protein is CASSLVGSGNTIYF. The CDR3 DNA reads TGTGCCAGCAGCTTGGTTGGCTCTGGAAACACCATATATTTT. Full variable domain (rest looked up from reference TRBV5-4 and TRBJ1-3): ETGVTQSPTHLIKTRGQQVTLRCSSQSGHNTVSWYQQALGQGPQFIFQYYREEENGRGNFPPRFSGLQFPNYSSELNVNALELDDSALYLCASSLVGSGNTIYFGEGSWLTVV.

A remark on this clonotype: A much bigger clone sits one base away, suggesting this may be a read error. V gene TRBV3-1 combines with J gene TRBJ1-3; unclear D gene. This CDR3 spans 14 amino acids. CDR1 LGHDT and CDR2 YNNKEL come from the germline V gene (reference sequence). Here the CDR3 DNA reads TGTGCCAGCAGCCCCAGAAGTGGTGGAAACACCATATCTTTT. Residues: CASSPRSGGNTISF.

This chain uses TRBV6-2 or TRBV6-3 with TRBJ2-1; D is tentatively TRBD1 or TRBD2 (5 bases each). Germline V gene data show CDR1 as MNHEY and CDR2 as SVGEGT. The length of the CDR3 is 17 residues. With 5 bases removed from V and 3 bases from J, the gap between germline ends came to 20 bases. The CDR3: CASSQMRALGVYNEQFF. CDR3 coding DNA: TGTGCCAGCAGTCAAATGCGGGCCTTGGGGGTCTACAATGAGCAGTTCTTC.

Concerning this clonotype: Just one base apart from a much larger clone, this may be a read error. This chain uses TRBV11-2 with TRBJ2-3, with TRBD2 as a possible D gene (5 bases). Trimming removed 6 bases from V and 11 bases from J, with 18 bases in between. The germline V gene has CDR1 SGHAT and CDR2 FQNNGV. The CDR3 covers 13 residues. The DNA of the CDR3 is TGTGCCAGCAGAGCGCGACTTGGGAGTATGCAGTATTTT. Amino acid sequence: CASRARLGSMQYF.

This clonotype was counted ten times or more. This chain joins TRBV5-1 and TRBJ2-3; possible D gene TRBD1, 6 bases. V lost 0 bases, J lost 6 bases, and 8 bases lay in between. The CDR3 sequence is 13 residues long. From germline, CDR1 is SGHRS and CDR2 YFSETQ. The CDR3: CASSLGTGDTQYF. CDR3 DNA: TGCGCCAGCAGCTTGGGTACAGGGGATACGCAGTATTTT. Based on the CDR3 plus reference TRBV5-1 and TRBJ2-3, the full variable domain is KAGVTQTPRYLIKTRGQQVTLSCSPISGHRSVSWYQQTPGQGLQFLFEYFSETQRNKGNFPGRFSGRQFSNSRSEMNVSTLELGDSALYLCASSLGTGDTQYFGPGTRLTVL.